This TCR beta chain was identified during a study of radiotherapy plus CTLA-4 blockade in lung cancer. The assay was immunoSEQ multiplex PCR, and TCRdb's table has in-frame clones only and misses some. The sample carries about 85,000 clones, roughly 86% recorded once. V lost 3 bases, J lost 0 bases, and 9 bases lay in between. CDR3 length: 14 residues. The germline CDR1 and CDR2 sequences are KGHSH and LQKENI. The material was peripheral blood, obtained from a patient treated with radiotherapy plus ipilimumab. The source is a human donor with non-small cell lung cancer who had a partial response to radiotherapy plus ipilimumab. The genes are TRBV18 and TRBJ2-7, with D possibly matching TRBD1 (6 bases). The CDR3 is CASSPTGTSYEQYF. The CDR3 nucleotides are TGTGCCAGCTCACCTACAGGGACCTCCTACGAGCAGTACTTC. Complete variable domain (other parts from reference TRBV18 and TRBJ2-7): NAGVMQNPRHLVRRRGQEARLRCSPMKGHSHVYWYRQLPEEGLKFMVYLQKENIIDESGMPKERFSAEFPKEGPSILRIQQVVRGDSAAYFCASSPTGTSYEQYFGPGTRLTVT.